Each of the 3 T cell receptor beta chains below was sequenced from the same sample in a study of CD8+ T cells in alopecia areata. Treatment noted: oral pan-JAK inhibitor, 5-10 mg twice daily. Isolated RNA was reverse transcribed into cDNA used as the sequencing template. Some clones are missing from TCRdb's copy, which holds only in-frame ones; the method was immunoSEQ multiplex PCR. In the table there are about 210,000 clones, around three fifths of which are singletons. Source: CD4+ T cells sorted from blood, taken at week 4, from a patient treated with tofacitinib. Receptors originate from a human donor with alopecia areata.

This clone appeared a single time. This chain connects TRBV6-1 to TRBJ2-3; weak D call: TRBD1 (6 bases). V lost 8 bases and J 0 bases, leaving 12 bases between the germline ends. The CDR3 is made up of 14 amino acids. Germline V CDR1 and CDR2: MNHNS, SASEGT. CDR3 sequence reads: CASDPGHSTDTQYF. CDR3 DNA sequence: TGTGCCAGCGATCCGGGACACAGCACAGATACGCAGTATTTT.

The chain is built from TRBV27 and TRBJ2-3; 9 bases match TRBD1. The V gene end was trimmed by 5 bases and the J gene end by 4 bases; junction bases not matched to a gene: 10. Per the germline V gene, CDR1 is MNHEY and CDR2 is SMNVEV (reference sequence). The CDR3 is made up of 16 amino acids. The CDR3 spells CASSLVGGQGSDTQYF. CDR3 in DNA: TGTGCCAGCAGTCTGGTGGGGGGACAGGGATCAGATACGCAGTATTTT.

This chain uses TRBV9 with TRBJ2-7; D gene uncertain. Per germline, CDR1 SGDLS and CDR2 YYNGEE. CDR3 length: 14 amino acids. With 2 bases removed from V and 0 bases from J, the gap between germline ends came to 9 bases. The CDR3 bases are TGTGCCAGCAGCGTTGACGTGAACTCCTACGAGCAGTACTTC. Translation gives CASSVDVNSYEQYF.